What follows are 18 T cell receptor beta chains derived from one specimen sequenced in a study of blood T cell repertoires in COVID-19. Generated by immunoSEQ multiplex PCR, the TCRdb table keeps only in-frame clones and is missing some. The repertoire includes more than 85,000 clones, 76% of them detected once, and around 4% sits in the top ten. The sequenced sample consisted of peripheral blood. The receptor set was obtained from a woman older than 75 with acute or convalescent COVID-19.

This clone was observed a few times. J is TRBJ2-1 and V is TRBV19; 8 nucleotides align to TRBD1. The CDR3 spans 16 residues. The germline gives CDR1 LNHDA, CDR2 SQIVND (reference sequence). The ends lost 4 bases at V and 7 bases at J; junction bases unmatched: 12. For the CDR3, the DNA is TGTGCCAGTAGTACCCCCGGACAGGGATCCGTTAATGAGCAGTTCTTC. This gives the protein CASSTPGQGSVNEQFF.

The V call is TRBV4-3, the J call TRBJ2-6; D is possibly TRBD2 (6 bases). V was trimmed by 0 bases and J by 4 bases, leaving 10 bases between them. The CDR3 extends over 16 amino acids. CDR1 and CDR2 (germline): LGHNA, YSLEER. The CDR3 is CASSQDLGRGANVLTF. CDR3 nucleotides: TGCGCCAGCAGCCAAGACCTGGGGAGGGGGGCCAACGTCCTGACTTTC.

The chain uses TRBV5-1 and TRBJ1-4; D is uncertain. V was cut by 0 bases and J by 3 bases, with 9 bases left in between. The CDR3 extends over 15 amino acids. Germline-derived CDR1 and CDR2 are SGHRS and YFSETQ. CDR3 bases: TGCGCCAGCAGCTTGGTGGCAGGCCCTAATGAAAAACTGTTTTTT. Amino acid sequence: CASSLVAGPNEKLFF.

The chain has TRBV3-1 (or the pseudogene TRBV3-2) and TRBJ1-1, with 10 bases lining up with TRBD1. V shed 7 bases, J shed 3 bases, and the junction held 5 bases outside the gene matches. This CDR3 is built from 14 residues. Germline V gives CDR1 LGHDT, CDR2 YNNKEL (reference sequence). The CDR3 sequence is CASIPGTGDTEAFF. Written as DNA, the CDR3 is TGTGCCAGCATACCCGGGACAGGGGACACTGAAGCTTTCTTT.

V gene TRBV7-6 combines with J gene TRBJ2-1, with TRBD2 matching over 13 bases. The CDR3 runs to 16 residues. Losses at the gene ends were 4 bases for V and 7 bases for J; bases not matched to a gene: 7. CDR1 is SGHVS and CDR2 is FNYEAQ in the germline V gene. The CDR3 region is CASSSRTSGSINEQFF. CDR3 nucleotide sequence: TGTGCCAGCAGCTCCAGGACTAGCGGGAGCATAAATGAGCAGTTCTTC.

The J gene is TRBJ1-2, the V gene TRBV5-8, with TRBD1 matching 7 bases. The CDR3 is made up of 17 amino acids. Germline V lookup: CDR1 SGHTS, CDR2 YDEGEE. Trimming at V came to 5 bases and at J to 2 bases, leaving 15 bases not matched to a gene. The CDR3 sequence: CASRFVWDSEANYGYTF. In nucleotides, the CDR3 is TGTGCCAGCAGATTTGTGTGGGACAGTGAGGCCAACTATGGCTACACCTTC.

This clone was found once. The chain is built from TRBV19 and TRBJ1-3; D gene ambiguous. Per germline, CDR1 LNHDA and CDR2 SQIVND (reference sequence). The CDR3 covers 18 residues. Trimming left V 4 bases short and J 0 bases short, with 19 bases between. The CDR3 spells CASSTPAQSYISGNTIYF. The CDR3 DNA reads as TGTGCCAGTAGTACCCCTGCCCAGTCTTATATCTCTGGAAACACCATATATTTT.

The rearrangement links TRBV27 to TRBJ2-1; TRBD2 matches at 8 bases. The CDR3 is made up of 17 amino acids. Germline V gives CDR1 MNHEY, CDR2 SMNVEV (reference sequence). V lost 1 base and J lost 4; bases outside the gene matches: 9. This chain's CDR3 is CASSLLTTSGIYNEQFF. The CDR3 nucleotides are TGTGCCAGCAGTTTATTGACTACTAGCGGCATTTACAATGAGCAGTTCTTC.

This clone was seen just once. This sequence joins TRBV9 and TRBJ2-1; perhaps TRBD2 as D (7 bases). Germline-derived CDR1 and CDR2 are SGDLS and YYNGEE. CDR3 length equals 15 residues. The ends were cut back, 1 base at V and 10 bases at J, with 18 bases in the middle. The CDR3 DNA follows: TGTGCCAGCAGCGTATCGGAGGGGGGGCCCCGGGAGCAGTTCTTC. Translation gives CASSVSEGGPREQFF.

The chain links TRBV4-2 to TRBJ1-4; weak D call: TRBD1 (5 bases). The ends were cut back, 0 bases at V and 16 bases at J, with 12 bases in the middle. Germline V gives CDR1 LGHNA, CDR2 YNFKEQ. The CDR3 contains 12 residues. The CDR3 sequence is CASSQEGQGRFF. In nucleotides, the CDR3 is TGTGCCAGCAGCCAAGAAGGTCAGGGAAGGTTTTTT.

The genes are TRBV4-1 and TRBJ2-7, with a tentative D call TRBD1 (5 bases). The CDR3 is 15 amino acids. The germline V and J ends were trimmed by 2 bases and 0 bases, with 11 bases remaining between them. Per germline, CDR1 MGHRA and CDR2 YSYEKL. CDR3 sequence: CASSQSRGTSYEQYF. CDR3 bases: TGCGCCAGCAGCCAATCAAGGGGAACCTCCTACGAGCAGTACTTC.

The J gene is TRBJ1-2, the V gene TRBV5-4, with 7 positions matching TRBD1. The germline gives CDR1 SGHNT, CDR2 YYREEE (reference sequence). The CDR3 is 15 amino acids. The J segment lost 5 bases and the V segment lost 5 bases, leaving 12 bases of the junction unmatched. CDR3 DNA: TGTGCCAGCAGTCGGAACAGGGGCCTCGAGTATGGCTACACCTTC. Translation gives CASSRNRGLEYGYTF.

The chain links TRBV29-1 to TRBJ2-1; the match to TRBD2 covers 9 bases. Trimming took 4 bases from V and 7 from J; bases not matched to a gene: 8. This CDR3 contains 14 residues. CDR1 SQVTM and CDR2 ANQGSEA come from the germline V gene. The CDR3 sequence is CSVVSAGGNNEQFF. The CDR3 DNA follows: TGCAGCGTTGTCTCAGCGGGGGGCAATAATGAGCAGTTCTTC.

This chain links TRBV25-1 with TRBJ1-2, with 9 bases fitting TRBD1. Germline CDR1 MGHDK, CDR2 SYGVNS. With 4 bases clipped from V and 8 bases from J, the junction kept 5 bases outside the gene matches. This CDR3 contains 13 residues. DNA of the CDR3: TGTGCCAGCAGTGTAGTACAGGGGGCCGGCTACACCTTC. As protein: CASSVVQGAGYTF.

CDR3 amino acids: CASSRLTRVSSQPQHF. The CDR3 region has the DNA TGTGCCAGCAGTCGGCTGACCAGGGTGTCGAGCCAGCCCCAGCATTTT. The chain recombines TRBV28 with TRBJ1-5; a weak D match, TRBD1 (5 bases). The CDR3 loop spans 16 amino acids. V lost 5 bases to trimming and J lost 7 bases, with 21 bases between them. Germline CDR1 MDHEN, CDR2 SYDVKM.

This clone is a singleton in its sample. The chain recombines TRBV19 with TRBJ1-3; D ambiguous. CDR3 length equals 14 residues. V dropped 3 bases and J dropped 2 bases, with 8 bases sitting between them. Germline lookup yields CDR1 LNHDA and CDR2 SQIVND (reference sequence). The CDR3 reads CASSMSGTGNTIYF. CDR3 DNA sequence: TGTGCCAGTAGTATGTCGGGAACTGGAAACACCATATATTTT.

The CDR3 loop is CASSQTGTGVTGELFF. CDR3 nucleotide sequence: TGCGCCAGCAGTCAAACCGGGACAGGGGTCACCGGGGAGCTGTTTTTT. The V call is TRBV10-1, the J call TRBJ2-2; 10 bases align to TRBD1. The CDR3 extends over 16 amino acids. Trimming at V came to 5 bases and at J to 4 bases, leaving 7 bases not matched to a gene. The germline V gene encodes CDR1 WNHNN and CDR2 SYGVQD (reference sequence).

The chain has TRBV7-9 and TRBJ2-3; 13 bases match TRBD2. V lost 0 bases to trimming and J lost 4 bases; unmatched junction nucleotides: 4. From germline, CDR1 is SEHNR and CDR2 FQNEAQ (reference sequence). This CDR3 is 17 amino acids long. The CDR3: CASSLAGLAGYADTQYF. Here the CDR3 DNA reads TGTGCCAGCAGCTTAGCGGGACTAGCGGGATATGCAGATACGCAGTATTTT.